This record concerns one TCR beta chain sequence. This record comes from a study of T cell changes during pregnancy in multiple sclerosis. Repertoires were generated with immunoSEQ multiplex PCR, while TCRdb's copy carries only in-frame clones and drops some. Altogether about 41,000 clones are present, about 89% being singletons, with the ten largest covering more than 0.6%. The clonotype originates from a female donor with multiple sclerosis, enrolled in a pregnancy study. The specimen comprised CD4+ T cells from peripheral blood mononuclear cells, sampled in the first trimester of pregnancy.

CDR3 residues: CASSLTSGTNTQYF. In DNA, the CDR3 is TGTGCCAGCAGCTTGACTAGCGGGACAAATACGCAGTATTTT. The chain carries TRBV11-3 and TRBJ2-3, with TRBD2 identical over 11 bases. Trimming took 3 bases from V and 7 from J; bases not matched to a gene: 3. Per the germline V gene, CDR1 is SGHNT and CDR2 is YENEEA. This CDR3 spans 14 amino acids.